One sample yielded the 4 T cell receptor beta chains listed below, sequenced in a study of identical twins (dated by TCRdb to 2016 to 2018). Receptor libraries were prepared by 5' RACE. The listed sequencing device is Illumina HiSeq 2000. TCRdb trimmed the raw reads at Q25, called clones with MiXCR and kept productive beta chains. A single entry per CDR3 protein holds the most common genes and DNA from its merged rows. In this sample the table shows under 300,000 distinct CDR3 sequences, roughly 8% of which occur a single time. The ten largest clones take up less than 4% of the sample. This same sample was also taken into another study, of yellow fever vaccine responses in identical twins.

What was sequenced was CD8+ T cells sorted from blood. All receptors come from a woman between 18 and 29 years old in good health.

In this sample, this clonotype turned up many times. The V and J genes are TRBV10-3 and TRBJ2-6; the D gene is possibly TRBD1 (6 bases). Per the germline V gene, CDR1 is ENHRY and CDR2 is SYGVKD. The CDR3 sequence is 16 residues long. The ends were cut back, 3 bases at V and 1 base at J, with 10 bases in the middle. The CDR3 sequence is CAISDSTGSGANVLTF. In DNA, the CDR3 is TGTGCCATCAGTGATTCTACAGGGTCTGGGGCCAACGTCCTGACTTTC.

This clonotype was found many times. The rearrangement joins TRBV29-1 to TRBJ2-3; 9 nucleotides agree with TRBD2. The CDR3 is made up of 17 amino acids. Trimming cost V 3 bases and J 4 bases; bases outside gene matches: 14. Germline assignment: CDR1 SQVTM and CDR2 ANQGSEA. CDR3 DNA: TGCAGCGTTGATGCACTCAAGACTAGCGGCCCCCCAGATACGCAGTATTTT. Its protein is CSVDALKTSGPPDTQYF.

This clonotype showed up many times. V usage is TRBV29-1 and J usage is TRBJ1-4; no definite D call. The CDR3 totals 14 residues. V was clipped by 7 bases and J by 5 bases, with 17 bases between them. Germline-derived CDR1 and CDR2 are SQVTM and ANQGSEA. The CDR3 here is CSATGDIPNEKLFF. CDR3 nucleotide sequence: TGCAGCGCTACCGGCGATATTCCCAATGAAAAACTGTTTTTT.

In its sample, this clonotype was seen many times. This chain connects TRBV4-2 to TRBJ2-2; D perhaps matches TRBD2 (6 bases). Trimming left V 6 bases short and J 2 bases short, with 7 bases between. The CDR3 has 13 residues. The germline V gene encodes CDR1 LGHNA and CDR2 YNFKEQ. DNA of the CDR3: TGTGCCAGCAGGGGACTTAACACCGGGGAGCTGTTTTTT. It is translated as CASRGLNTGELFF.